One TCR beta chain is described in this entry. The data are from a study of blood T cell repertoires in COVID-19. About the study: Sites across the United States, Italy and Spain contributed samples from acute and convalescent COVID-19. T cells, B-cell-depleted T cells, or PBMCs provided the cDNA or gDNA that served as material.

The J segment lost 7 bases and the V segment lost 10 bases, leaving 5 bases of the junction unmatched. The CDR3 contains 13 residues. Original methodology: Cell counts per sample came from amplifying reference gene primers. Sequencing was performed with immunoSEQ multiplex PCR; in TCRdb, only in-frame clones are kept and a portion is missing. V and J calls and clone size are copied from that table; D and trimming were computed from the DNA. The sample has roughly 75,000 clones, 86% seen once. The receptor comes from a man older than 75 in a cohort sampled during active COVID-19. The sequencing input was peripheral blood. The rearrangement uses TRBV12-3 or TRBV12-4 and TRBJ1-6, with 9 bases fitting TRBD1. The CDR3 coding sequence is TGTGCCACGCGGACAGGGGTCAATTCACCCCTCCACTTT. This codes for CATRTGVNSPLHF.